The sequence of this TCR beta chain was determined in a study of blood T cell repertoires in COVID-19. Germline CDR1 SGHVS, CDR2 FQNEAQ. The CDR3 extends over 16 amino acids. Trimming left V 0 bases short and J 4 bases short, with 14 bases between. Sequenced by immunoSEQ multiplex PCR; TCRdb stores in-frame clones only, minus some. The sample carries about 280,000 clones, 85% recorded once. The genes are TRBV7-8 and TRBJ2-3, with TRBD2 as a possible D gene (6 bases). Sequenced input: peripheral blood. The origin of this receptor is a man between 45 and 60 years old with active or convalescent COVID-19. CDR3 DNA: TGTGCCAGCAGCTTAGCGTCGGCGGGAATCGCAGATACGCAGTATTTT. Its protein is CASSLASAGIADTQYF.